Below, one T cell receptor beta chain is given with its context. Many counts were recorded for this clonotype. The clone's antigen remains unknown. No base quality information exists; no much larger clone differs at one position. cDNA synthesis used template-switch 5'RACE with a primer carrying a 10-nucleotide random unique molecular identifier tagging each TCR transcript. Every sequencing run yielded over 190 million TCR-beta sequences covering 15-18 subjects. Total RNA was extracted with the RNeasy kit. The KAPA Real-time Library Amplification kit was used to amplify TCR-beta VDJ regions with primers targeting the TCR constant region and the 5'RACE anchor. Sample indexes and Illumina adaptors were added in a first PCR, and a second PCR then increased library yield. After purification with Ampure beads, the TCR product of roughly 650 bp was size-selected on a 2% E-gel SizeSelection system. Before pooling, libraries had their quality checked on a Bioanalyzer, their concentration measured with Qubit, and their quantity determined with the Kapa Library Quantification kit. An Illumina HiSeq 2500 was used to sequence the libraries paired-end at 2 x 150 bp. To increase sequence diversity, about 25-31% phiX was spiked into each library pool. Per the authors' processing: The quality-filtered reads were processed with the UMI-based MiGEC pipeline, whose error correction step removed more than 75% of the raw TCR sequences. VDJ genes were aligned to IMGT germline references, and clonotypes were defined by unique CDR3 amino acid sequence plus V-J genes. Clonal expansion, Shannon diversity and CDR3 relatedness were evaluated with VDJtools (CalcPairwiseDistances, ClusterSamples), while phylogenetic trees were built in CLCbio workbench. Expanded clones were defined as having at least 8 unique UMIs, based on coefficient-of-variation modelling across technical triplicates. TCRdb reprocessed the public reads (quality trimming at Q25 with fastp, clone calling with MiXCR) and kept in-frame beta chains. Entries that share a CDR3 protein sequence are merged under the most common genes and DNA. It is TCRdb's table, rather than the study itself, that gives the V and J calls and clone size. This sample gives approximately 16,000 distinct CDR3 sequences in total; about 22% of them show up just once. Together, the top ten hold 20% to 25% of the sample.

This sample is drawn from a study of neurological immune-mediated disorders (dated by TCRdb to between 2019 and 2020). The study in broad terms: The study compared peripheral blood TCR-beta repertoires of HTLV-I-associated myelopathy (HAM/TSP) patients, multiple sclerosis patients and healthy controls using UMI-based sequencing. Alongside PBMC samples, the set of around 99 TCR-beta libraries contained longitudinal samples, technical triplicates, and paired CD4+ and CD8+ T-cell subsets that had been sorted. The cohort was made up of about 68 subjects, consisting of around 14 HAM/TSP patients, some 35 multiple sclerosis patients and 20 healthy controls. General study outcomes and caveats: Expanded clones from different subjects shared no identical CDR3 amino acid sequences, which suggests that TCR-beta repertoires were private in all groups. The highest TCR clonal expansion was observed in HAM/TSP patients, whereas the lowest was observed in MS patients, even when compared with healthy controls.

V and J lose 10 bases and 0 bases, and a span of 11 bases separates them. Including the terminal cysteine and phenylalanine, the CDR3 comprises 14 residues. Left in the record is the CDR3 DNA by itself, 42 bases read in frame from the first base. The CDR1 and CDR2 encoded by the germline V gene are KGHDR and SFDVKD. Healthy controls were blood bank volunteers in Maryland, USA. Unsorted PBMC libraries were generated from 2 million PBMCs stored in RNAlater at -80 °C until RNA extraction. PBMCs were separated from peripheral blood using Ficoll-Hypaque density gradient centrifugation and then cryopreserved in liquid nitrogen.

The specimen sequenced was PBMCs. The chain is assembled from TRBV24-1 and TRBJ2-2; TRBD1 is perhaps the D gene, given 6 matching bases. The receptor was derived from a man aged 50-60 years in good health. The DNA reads TGTGCCACAACCGGGACAACGAACACCGGGGAGCTGTTTTTT. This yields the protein CATTGTTNTGELFF.